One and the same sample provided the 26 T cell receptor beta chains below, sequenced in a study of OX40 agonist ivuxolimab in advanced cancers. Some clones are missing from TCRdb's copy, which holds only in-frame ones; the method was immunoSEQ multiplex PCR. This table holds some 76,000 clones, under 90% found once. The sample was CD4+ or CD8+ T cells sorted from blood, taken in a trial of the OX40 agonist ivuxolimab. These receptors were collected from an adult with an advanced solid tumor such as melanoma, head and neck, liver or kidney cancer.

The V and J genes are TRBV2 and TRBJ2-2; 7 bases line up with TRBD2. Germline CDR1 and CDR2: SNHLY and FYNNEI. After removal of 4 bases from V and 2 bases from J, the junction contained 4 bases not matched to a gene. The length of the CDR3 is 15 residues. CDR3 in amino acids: CASSGSGVNTGELFF. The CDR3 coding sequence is TGTGCCAGCAGTGGGAGCGGGGTTAACACCGGGGAGCTGTTTTTT.

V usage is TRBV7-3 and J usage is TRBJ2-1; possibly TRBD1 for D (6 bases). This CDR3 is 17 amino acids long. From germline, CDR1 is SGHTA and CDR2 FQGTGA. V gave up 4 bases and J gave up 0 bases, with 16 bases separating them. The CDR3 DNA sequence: TGTGCCAGCAGCTCTACCGTTACAGGGAGCTCCTACAATGAGCAGTTCTTC. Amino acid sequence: CASSSTVTGSSYNEQFF.

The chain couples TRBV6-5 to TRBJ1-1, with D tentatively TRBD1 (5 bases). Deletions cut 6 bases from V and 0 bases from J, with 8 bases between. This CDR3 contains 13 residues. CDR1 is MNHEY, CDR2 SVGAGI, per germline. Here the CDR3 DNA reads TGTGCCAGCAGATCAGGGTTGAACACTGAAGCTTTCTTT. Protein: CASRSGLNTEAFF.

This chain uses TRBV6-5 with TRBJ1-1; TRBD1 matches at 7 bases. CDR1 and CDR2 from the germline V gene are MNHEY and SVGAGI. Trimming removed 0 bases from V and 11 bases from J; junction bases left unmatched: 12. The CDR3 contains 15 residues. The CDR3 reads CASSYSRTGMVTAFF. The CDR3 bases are TGTGCCAGCAGTTACTCCCGGACAGGAATGGTCACGGCTTTCTTT.

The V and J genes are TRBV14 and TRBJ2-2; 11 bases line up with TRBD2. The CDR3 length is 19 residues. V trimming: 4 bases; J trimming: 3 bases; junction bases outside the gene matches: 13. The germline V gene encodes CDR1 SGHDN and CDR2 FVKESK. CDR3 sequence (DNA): TGTGCCAGCAGCCGCCCTACTAGCGGGAGAGCTGGCTACACCGGGGAGCTGTTTTTT. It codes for CASSRPTSGRAGYTGELFF.

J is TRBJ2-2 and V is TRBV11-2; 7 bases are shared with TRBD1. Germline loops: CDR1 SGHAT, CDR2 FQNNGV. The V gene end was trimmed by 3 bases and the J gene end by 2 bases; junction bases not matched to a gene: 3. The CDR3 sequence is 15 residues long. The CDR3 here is CASSLTGINTGELFF. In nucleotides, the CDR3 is TGTGCCAGCAGCTTGACAGGGATCAACACCGGGGAGCTGTTTTTT.

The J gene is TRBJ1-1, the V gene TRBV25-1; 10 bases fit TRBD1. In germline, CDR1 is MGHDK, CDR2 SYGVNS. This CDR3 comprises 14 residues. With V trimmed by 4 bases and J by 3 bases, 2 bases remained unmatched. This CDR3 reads CASSGDRGDTEAFF. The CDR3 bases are TGTGCCAGCAGTGGGGACAGGGGTGACACTGAAGCTTTCTTT.

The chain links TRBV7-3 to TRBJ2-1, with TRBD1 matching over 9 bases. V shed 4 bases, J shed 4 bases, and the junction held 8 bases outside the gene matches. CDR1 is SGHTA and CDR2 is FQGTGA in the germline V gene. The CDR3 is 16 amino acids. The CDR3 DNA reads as TGTGCCAGCAGCTCGGGACAGGGAGGCCTTTACAATGAGCAGTTCTTC. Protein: CASSSGQGGLYNEQFF.

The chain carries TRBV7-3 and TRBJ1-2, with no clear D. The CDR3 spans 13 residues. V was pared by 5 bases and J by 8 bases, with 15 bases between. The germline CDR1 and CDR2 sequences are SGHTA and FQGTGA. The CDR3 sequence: CASSIGRSGGYTF. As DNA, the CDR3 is TGTGCCAGCAGCATTGGACGGAGCGGGGGCTACACCTTC.

CDR3 coding DNA: TGTGCCAGCAGTGCCAAACGGGGAGTCAACTATGGCTACACCTTC. It codes for CASSAKRGVNYGYTF. This chain joins TRBV6-4 and TRBJ1-2; D not certain. CDR1 is MRHNA, CDR2 SNTAGT, per germline. The CDR3 covers 15 residues. Trimming stripped 4 bases from V and 2 bases from J, with 14 bases between.

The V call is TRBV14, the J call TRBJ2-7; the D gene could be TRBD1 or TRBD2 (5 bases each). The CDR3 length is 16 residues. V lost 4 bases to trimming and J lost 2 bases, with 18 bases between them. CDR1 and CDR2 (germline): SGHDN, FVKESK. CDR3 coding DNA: TGTGCCAGCAGCCCAGGGAGAGGGCGAGTCGCCTACGAGCAGTACTTC. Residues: CASSPGRGRVAYEQYF. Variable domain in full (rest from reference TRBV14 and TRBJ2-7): EAGVTQFPSHSVIEKGQTVTLRCDPISGHDNLYWYRRVMGKEIKFLLHFVKESKQDESGMPNNRFLAERTGGTYSTLKVQPAELEDSGVYFCASSPGRGRVAYEQYFGPGTRLTVT.

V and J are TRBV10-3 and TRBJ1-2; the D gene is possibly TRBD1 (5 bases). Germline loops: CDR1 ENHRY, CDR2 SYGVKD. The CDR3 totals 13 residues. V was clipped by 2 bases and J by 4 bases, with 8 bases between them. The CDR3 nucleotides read TGTGCCATCAGTGAGATGGGGCTCTATGGCTACACCTTC. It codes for CAISEMGLYGYTF.

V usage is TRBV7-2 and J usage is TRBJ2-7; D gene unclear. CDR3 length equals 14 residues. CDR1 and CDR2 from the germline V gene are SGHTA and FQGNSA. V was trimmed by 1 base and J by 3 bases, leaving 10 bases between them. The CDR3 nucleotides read TGTGCCAGCAGCTTAGTCGGATATAACTACGAGCAGTACTTC. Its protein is CASSLVGYNYEQYF. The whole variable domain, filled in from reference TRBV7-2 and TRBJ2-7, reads GAGVSQSPSNKVTEKGKDVELRCDPISGHTALYWYRQSLGQGLEFLIYFQGNSAPDKSGLPSDRFSAERTGGSVSTLTIQRTQQEDSAVYLCASSLVGYNYEQYFGPGTRLTVT.

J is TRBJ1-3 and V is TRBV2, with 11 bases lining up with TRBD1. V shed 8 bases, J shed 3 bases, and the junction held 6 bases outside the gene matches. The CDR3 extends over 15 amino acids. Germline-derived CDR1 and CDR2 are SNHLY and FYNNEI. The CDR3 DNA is TGTGCCAGCGGAGGACAGGGGGCGGTTGGAAACACCATATATTTT. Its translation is CASGGQGAVGNTIYF.

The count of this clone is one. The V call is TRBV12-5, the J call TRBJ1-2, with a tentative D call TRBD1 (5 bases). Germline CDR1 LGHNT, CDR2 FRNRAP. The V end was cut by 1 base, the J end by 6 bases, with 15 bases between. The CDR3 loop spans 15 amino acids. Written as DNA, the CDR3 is TGTGCTAGTGGTTTGGGGAGGAGGGGATCAGATGGCTACACCTTC. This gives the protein CASGLGRRGSDGYTF.

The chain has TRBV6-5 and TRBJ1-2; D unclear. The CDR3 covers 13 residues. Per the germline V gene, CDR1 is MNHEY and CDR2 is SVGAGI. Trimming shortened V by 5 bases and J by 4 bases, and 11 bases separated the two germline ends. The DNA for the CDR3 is TGTGCCAGCAGTCGCGAGGCGGCCTATGGCTACACCTTC. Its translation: CASSREAAYGYTF.

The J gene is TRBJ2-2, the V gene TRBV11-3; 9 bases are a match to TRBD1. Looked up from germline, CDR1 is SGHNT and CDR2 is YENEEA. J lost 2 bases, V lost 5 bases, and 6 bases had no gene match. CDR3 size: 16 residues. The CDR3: CASSLHRGLNTGELFF. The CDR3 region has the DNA TGTGCCAGCAGCCTCCACAGGGGGCTTAACACCGGGGAGCTGTTTTTT.

The CDR3 nucleotides read TGTGCCAGCAGCGTAGGAGTGGGCGGAGGGGATAGGAACACCGGGGAGCTGTTTTTT. Protein product: CASSVGVGGGDRNTGELFF. V gene TRBV9 combines with J gene TRBJ2-2, with D perhaps matching TRBD2 (6 bases). The V gene lost 0 bases and the J gene lost 1 base, with 19 bases spanning the gap. This CDR3 comprises 19 residues. Germline lookup yields CDR1 SGDLS and CDR2 YYNGEE.

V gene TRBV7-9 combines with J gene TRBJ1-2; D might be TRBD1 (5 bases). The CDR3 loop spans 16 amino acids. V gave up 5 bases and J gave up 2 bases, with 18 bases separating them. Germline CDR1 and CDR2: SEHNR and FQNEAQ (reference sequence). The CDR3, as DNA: TGTGCCAGCAGCCCCCCTCTGATCAGGGAGAACTATGGCTACACCTTC. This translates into CASSPPLIRENYGYTF.

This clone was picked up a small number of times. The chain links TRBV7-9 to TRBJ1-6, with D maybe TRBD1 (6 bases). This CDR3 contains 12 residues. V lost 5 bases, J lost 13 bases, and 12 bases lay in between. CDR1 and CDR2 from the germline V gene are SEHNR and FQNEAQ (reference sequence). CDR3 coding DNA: TGTGCCAGCAGCCTACAGGGATCGCCCCTCCACTTT. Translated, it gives CASSLQGSPLHF.

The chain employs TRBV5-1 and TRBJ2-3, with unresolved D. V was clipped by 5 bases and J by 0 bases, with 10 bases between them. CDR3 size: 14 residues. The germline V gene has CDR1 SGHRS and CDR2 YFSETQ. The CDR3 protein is CASSRETSTDTQYF. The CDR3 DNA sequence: TGCGCCAGCAGTAGGGAAACTAGCACAGATACGCAGTATTTT.

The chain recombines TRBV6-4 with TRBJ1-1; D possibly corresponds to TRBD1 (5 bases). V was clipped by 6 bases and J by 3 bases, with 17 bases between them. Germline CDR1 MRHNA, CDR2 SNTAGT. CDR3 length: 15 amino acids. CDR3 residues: CASRIDPWGDTEAFF. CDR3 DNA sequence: TGTGCCAGCAGAATAGACCCGTGGGGGGACACTGAAGCTTTCTTT.

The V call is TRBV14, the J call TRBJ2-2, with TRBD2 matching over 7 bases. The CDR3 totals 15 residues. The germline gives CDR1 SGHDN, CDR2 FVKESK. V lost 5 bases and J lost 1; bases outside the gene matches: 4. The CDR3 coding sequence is TGTGCCAGCAGCGTAGCGGGCCTGAACACCGGGGAGCTGTTTTTT. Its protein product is CASSVAGLNTGELFF.

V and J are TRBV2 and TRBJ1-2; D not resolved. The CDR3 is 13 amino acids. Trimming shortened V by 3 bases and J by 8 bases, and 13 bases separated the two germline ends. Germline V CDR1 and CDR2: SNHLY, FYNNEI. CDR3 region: CASSDEGGPGYTF. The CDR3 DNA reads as TGTGCCAGCAGTGATGAGGGAGGGCCCGGCTACACCTTC.

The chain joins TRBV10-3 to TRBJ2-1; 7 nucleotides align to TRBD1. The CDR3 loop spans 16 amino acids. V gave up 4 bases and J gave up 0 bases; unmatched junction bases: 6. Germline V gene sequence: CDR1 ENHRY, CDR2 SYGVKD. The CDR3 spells CAISVTGTSSYNEQFF. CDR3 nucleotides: TGTGCCATCAGTGTGACAGGGACCAGCTCCTACAATGAGCAGTTCTTC.

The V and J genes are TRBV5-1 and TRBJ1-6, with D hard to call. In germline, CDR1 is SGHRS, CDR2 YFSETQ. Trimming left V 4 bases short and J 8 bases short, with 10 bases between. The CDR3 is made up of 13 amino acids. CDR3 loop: CASSRRVDSPLHF. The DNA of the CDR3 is TGCGCCAGCAGCCGACGAGTCGATTCACCCCTCCACTTT.